Described below is a single T cell receptor beta chain sequence and its context. The target antigen is unknown. The data were taken from a study of T cell responses to AZD1222 COVID-19 vaccine. Whole-study results and caveats: An increase in Spike-specific TCR breadth and depth was observed after two AZD1222 doses. The study identified only five to seven AZD1222 recipients as seropositive at baseline.

Germline loops: CDR1 LGHNA, CDR2 YSLEER. Trimming took 4 bases from V and 0 from J, leaving 9 bases between them. There are 14 residues in the CDR3. Generated by immunoSEQ multiplex PCR, the TCRdb table keeps only in-frame clones and is missing some. The sample yields over 100,000 clones, roughly 90% seen once. The rearrangement uses TRBV4-3 and TRBJ1-2; D may be TRBD1 (5 bases). Sequences were derived from peripheral blood, sampled on day 0 of AZD1222 vaccination. The receptor was derived from an adult in good health. CDR3 sequence reads: CASSPQDSNYGYTF. CDR3 bases: TGCGCCAGCAGCCCACAGGATTCTAACTATGGCTACACCTTC.